A single T cell receptor (beta chain) is shown here with its context. Cells stained for CD3, CD4, CD8, CD45RA, CD27 and viability were sorted into four CD45RA/CD27 subsets. The V gene lost 3 bases and the J gene lost 4 bases, with 16 bases spanning the gap. In germline, CDR1 is DFQATT, CDR2 SNEGSKA (reference sequence). The CDR3 covers 14 residues. This specimen comes from a study of naive and memory T cell subsets. The beta constant-region primer was an equimolar mix of two oligonucleotides covering TRBC1 and TRBC2. The cDNA 3' end received a ligated single-stranded oligonucleotide carrying the SP2 primer and a 12-nucleotide UMI. MiXCR, run by TCRdb on the UMI-ligation and nested PCR reads, gives a single entry per CDR3 protein. This table holds tens of thousands of distinct CDR3 sequences, about 7% found once.

The V and J genes are TRBV20-1 and TRBJ2-7; D perhaps matches TRBD1 (5 bases). The sequenced sample was central memory CD4+ T cells from blood. This clonotype was sampled from a human donor in good health. CDR3 in DNA: TGCAGTGCTAGGGCCCTAGGGGATGATTACGAGCAGTACTTC. Translating it yields CSARALGDDYEQYF.